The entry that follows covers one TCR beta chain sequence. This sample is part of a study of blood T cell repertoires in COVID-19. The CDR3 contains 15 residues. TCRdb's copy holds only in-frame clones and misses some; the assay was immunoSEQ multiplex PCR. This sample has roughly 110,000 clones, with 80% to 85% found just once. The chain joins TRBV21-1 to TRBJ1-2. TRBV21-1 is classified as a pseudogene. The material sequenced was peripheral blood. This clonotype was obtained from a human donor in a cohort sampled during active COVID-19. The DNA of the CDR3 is TGTGCCAGCAGTGGGAGGGAGACCCGGTCGGGGGGCTACACCTTC. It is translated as CASSGRETRSGGYTF.